This TCR beta chain appears in the sequencing data of a study of T-cell reconstitution after alpha-beta-depleted transplantation in children. Findings and caveats of the study: Reportedly, alpha-beta T cells present about two months post-transplant originated from several hundred expanded clones of graft origin.

Germline CDR1 reads LNHNV; CDR2 reads YYDKDF (reference sequence). The ends were cut back, 3 bases at V and 4 bases at J, with 18 bases in the middle. This CDR3 is built from 16 residues. Unique molecular identifiers were built into the TCRbeta library. TCRdb reprocessed the PCR reads via MiXCR and lists one record per CDR3 protein. The sample has hundreds of thousands of distinct CDR3 sequences, about an eighth seen once. Regarding this clonotype: Its target is not known. This could be a read error, since a much larger clone is one nucleotide away.

The chain carries TRBV15 and TRBJ2-5; no firm D call. This TCR was sampled from a girl aged 2-15 years with congenital amegakaryocytic thrombocytopenia, due to receive a stem cell transplant. The specimen comprised PBMCs, sampled before TCRalphabeta/CD19-depleted stem cell transplant. The chain's CDR3 is CATSRETWRKRETQYF. As DNA, the CDR3 is TGTGCCACCAGCAGGGAGACATGGAGAAAACGAGAGACCCAGTACTTC.